This TCR beta chain came from a study of Graves' ophthalmopathy and Graves' hyperthyroidism. Aged 18 to 65, the patients with hyperthyroidism had under 2 months' duration and were newly diagnosed. Notes on this clonotype: Germline is not matched at one junction end, which may reflect a read error.

TCR beta CDR3 regions were amplified from RNA transcripts. HTBI primers served in a first-round RT-PCR, which a second-round multiplex PCR followed. TCRdb re-called the multiplex PCR reads with MiXCR, one entry per CDR3 protein. Of around 590,000 distinct CDR3 sequences listed, about 40% are singletons. Sequencing input: peripheral blood or thyroid tissue (not recorded which). This TCR came from an adult man with Graves' hyperthyroidism.

As DNA, the CDR3 is TGCGCCAGCAGCTCCGCGGGGACGAGAAACACCGAAGCTTTCTTT. Amino acid sequence: CASSSAGTRNTEAFF. The chain carries TRBV5-1 and TRBJ1-1, with a possible D match to TRBD1 (5 bases). This CDR3 comprises 15 residues. CDR1 is SGHRS and CDR2 is YFSETQ in the germline V gene.